This T cell receptor beta chain was observed in a study of control samples from healthy donors and cancer patients. Method: immunoSEQ multiplex PCR; TCRdb's copy keeps in-frame clones and lacks some. The sample lists approximately 110,000 clones, about nine tenths occurring once. With 4 bases clipped from V and 15 bases from J, the junction kept 5 bases outside the gene matches. Germline V CDR1 and CDR2: SGHRS, YFSETQ. This CDR3 is 11 amino acids long. The sequenced sample was blood. The chain carries TRBV5-1 and TRBJ2-1; 9 bases align to TRBD1. The source is a human donor in good health. The donor label of this sample is uncertain. CDR3 nucleotides: TGCGCCAGCAGCGGCGGGACAGGGTGGTTCTTC. Translation gives CASSGGTGWFF.